The next 26 T cell receptor beta chains were all read from a single sample in a study of beta chain features in type 1 diabetes. The whole isolated RNA underwent reverse transcription, so sequencing captured expressed TCRB transcripts. Clones were read by immunoSEQ multiplex PCR, and TCRdb kept only the in-frame ones, dropping some. This repertoire shows about 370,000 clones, more than 12% found once; its top ten account for approximately 0.019%. Sequenced sample: naive CD4+ T cells from blood. These receptors were collected from a woman between 18 and 29 years old in good health.

There are a few counts of this clone. The J gene is TRBJ2-7, the V gene TRBV7-2, with 9 bases fitting TRBD2. Trimming at V came to 5 bases and at J to 3 bases, leaving 11 bases not matched to a gene. Germline V CDR1 and CDR2: SGHTA, FQGNSA. This CDR3 is 16 amino acids long. CDR3 nucleotide sequence: TGTGCCAGCAGCGCCAGACAAACTAGCGGGCACTACGAGCAGTACTTC. Translation: CASSARQTSGHYEQYF.

The rearrangement joins TRBV7-2 to TRBJ1-2; 9 bases are a match to TRBD1. Germline loops: CDR1 SGHTA, CDR2 FQGNSA. The CDR3 runs to 15 residues. Trimming removed 4 bases from V and 7 bases from J; junction bases left unmatched: 10. The CDR3 sequence: CASSWLLGTGFGYTF. The CDR3 DNA follows: TGTGCCAGCAGCTGGCTGCTCGGGACAGGGTTTGGCTACACCTTC.

The chain couples TRBV5-4 to TRBJ2-1; D uncertain. The CDR3 totals 12 residues. Deletions cut 7 bases from V and 9 bases from J, with 14 bases between. Looked up from germline, CDR1 is SGHNT and CDR2 is YYREEE (reference sequence). The CDR3 loop is CASGPQYVEQFF. Here the CDR3 DNA reads TGTGCCAGCGGGCCCCAGTATGTTGAGCAGTTCTTC.

The chain links TRBV28 to TRBJ2-7; D is unclear. The germline V gene encodes CDR1 MDHEN and CDR2 SYDVKM. CDR3 length: 13 amino acids. Trimming shortened V by 5 bases and J by 0 bases, and 8 bases separated the two germline ends. CDR3 bases: TGTGCCAGCAGTGACTTGAGCTCCTACGAGCAGTACTTC. It encodes CASSDLSSYEQYF.

This clone was recorded a few times. This chain joins TRBV5-4 and TRBJ1-1, with 11 bases matching TRBD1. The CDR3 runs 16 residues. Germline values: CDR1 SGHNT, CDR2 YYREEE (reference sequence). After removal of 8 bases from V and 1 base from J, the junction contained 10 bases not matched to a gene. CDR3 nucleotides: TGTGCCAGTTCGGGACAGGGGGTAGTTGGGAACACTGAAGCTTTCTTT. Translated: CASSGQGVVGNTEAFF.

This clone was observed a handful of times. V and J are TRBV19 and TRBJ1-5; TRBD1 aligns across 7 bases. Germline values: CDR1 LNHDA, CDR2 SQIVND (reference sequence). The CDR3 is 14 amino acids. The ends lost 11 bases at V and 3 bases at J; junction bases unmatched: 10. Written as DNA, the CDR3 is TGTGCCTCAGAGGACAGGAGCTCCAATCAGCCCCAGCATTTT. Residues: CASEDRSSNQPQHF. The full variable domain, with the rest looked up from reference TRBV19 and TRBJ1-5, is DGGITQSPKYLFRKEGQNVTLSCEQNLNHDAMYWYRQDPGQGLRLIYYSQIVNDFQKGDIAEGYSVSREKKESFPLTVTSAQKNPTAFYLCASEDRSSNQPQHFGDGTRLSIL.

The rearrangement joins TRBV5-4 to TRBJ1-2; D possibly corresponds to TRBD1 (5 bases). This CDR3 spans 13 amino acids. V lost 0 bases, J lost 5 bases, and 8 bases lay in between. Germline V gene data show CDR1 as SGHNT and CDR2 as YYREEE (reference sequence). The CDR3 loop reads CASSLGQRYGYTF. The CDR3 DNA sequence: TGTGCCAGCAGCTTGGGACAGCGATATGGCTACACCTTC.

Only a few counts were recorded for this clone. The chain is built from TRBV18 and TRBJ1-2; 7 bases fit TRBD1. V dropped 5 bases and J dropped 0; count of bases not matched to a gene: 9. Germline V gene sequence: CDR1 KGHSH, CDR2 LQKENI. This CDR3 comprises 16 residues. The CDR3 here is CASSSTRDRANYGYTF. The CDR3 DNA is TGTGCCAGCTCATCCACAAGGGACAGAGCTAACTATGGCTACACCTTC.

This clone was seen only a few times. The chain carries TRBV2 and TRBJ2-2; D not resolved. The V gene lost 8 bases and the J gene lost 4 bases, with 5 bases spanning the gap. The CDR3 consists of 11 residues. Germline assignment: CDR1 SNHLY and CDR2 FYNNEI. The CDR3 region is CASRVTGELFF. DNA for the CDR3: TGTGCCAGCCGCGTCACCGGGGAGCTGTTTTTT.

This clone was seen a few times. The chain is built from TRBV11-2 and TRBJ2-1; 9 positions agree with TRBD2. This CDR3 contains 15 residues. J gave up 8 bases and V 3 bases, and 8 bases lay outside the gene matches. CDR1 and CDR2 from the germline V gene are SGHAT and FQNNGV. The CDR3 nucleotides read TGTGCCAGCAGCTTTCAAGCGGGAGGCGTAGATGAGCAGTTCTTC. Translating gives CASSFQAGGVDEQFF.

This clone was observed a few times. The chain carries TRBV18 and TRBJ2-6, with 10 bases fitting TRBD1. The CDR3 runs 19 residues. CDR1 and CDR2 (germline): KGHSH, LQKENI. V lost 3 bases, J lost 0 bases, and 8 bases stayed unmatched. The CDR3 coding sequence is TGTGCCAGCTCACCCGGGACAGGGGCGACAAGCTCTGGGGCCAACGTCCTGACTTTC. Translation gives CASSPGTGATSSGANVLTF.

This clone has a handful of counts. The chain is built from TRBV7-9 and TRBJ2-5; 7 positions agree with TRBD1. The CDR3 is made up of 14 amino acids. Germline loops: CDR1 SEHNR, CDR2 FQNEAQ (reference sequence). Losses at the gene ends were 7 bases for V and 2 bases for J; bases not matched to a gene: 7. The CDR3 coding sequence is TGTGCCAGCAATAGTTGGGGACAGCAAGAGACCCAGTACTTC. This sequence encodes CASNSWGQQETQYF.

This clone was seen more than once but under ten times. The chain couples TRBV15 to TRBJ1-4; D ambiguous. The CDR3 is made up of 16 amino acids. The germline gives CDR1 LNHNV, CDR2 YYDKDF (reference sequence). V lost 0 bases, J lost 0 bases, and 8 bases lay in between. The CDR3 coding sequence is TGTGCCACCAGCAGAGATGCCGGTGCAACTAATGAAAAACTGTTTTTT. It translates to CATSRDAGATNEKLFF.

The chain combines TRBV5-4 with TRBJ2-3; 8 bases match TRBD2. Germline assignment: CDR1 SGHNT and CDR2 YYREEE (reference sequence). The CDR3 consists of 16 residues. The V and J ends lost 1 base and 2 bases, in that order; junction bases with no gene match: 6. The CDR3 region has the DNA TGTGCCAGCAGCTTGTTGGTAGCGGGATCCACAGATACGCAGTATTTT. The encoded protein is CASSLLVAGSTDTQYF.

This clone has a handful of counts. The rearrangement uses TRBV15 and TRBJ2-5; TRBD1 matches at 12 bases. From germline, CDR1 is LNHNV and CDR2 YYDKDF (reference sequence). The CDR3 totals 14 residues. The junction had 3 bases not matched to a gene; V was cut back by 5 bases and J by 5 bases. The CDR3 nucleotides are TGTGCCACCAGCCGGGACAGGGGGCACGAGACCCAGTACTTC. Translated: CATSRDRGHETQYF. The variable domain in full, with the rest retrieved from reference TRBV15 and TRBJ2-5, is DAMVIQNPRYQVTQFGKPVTLSCSQTLNHNVMYWYQQKSSQAPKLLFHYYDKDFNNEADTPDNFQSRRPNTSFCFLDIRSPGLGDTAMYLCATSRDRGHETQYFGPGTRLLVL.

This sequence joins TRBV28 and TRBJ2-1; D may be TRBD1 (6 bases). V lost 7 bases to trimming and J lost 12 bases, with 10 bases between them. CDR1 MDHEN and CDR2 SYDVKM come from the germline V gene. The CDR3 runs to 10 residues. CDR3 protein: CASMRQVQFF. CDR3 DNA sequence: TGTGCCAGCATGCGACAGGTGCAGTTCTTC.

This clone was detected a few times. V and J are TRBV6-6 and TRBJ2-7; tentatively, D is TRBD1 (5 bases). The V gene's germline CDR1 is MNHNY and CDR2 SVGAGI (reference sequence). The CDR3 runs 12 residues. Trimming removed 5 bases at V and 6 bases at J, with 11 bases between. The DNA of the CDR3 is TGTGCCAGCAGTGACCAGGGTTTCGAGCAGTACTTC. As protein: CASSDQGFEQYF.

The chain recombines TRBV9 with TRBJ2-1; TRBD2 might be the D (6 bases). V shed 0 bases and J shed 9 bases, with 19 bases lying between them. This CDR3 spans 16 amino acids. Germline assignment: CDR1 SGDLS and CDR2 YYNGEE. Here the CDR3 reads CASSVAPGALGGEQFF. The CDR3, as DNA: TGTGCCAGCAGCGTAGCCCCAGGCGCCCTGGGGGGTGAGCAGTTCTTC.

This clone has only a few counts. The sample carries other DNA sequences with the same CDR3. V and J are TRBV27 and TRBJ2-3; possible D gene TRBD2, 5 bases. There are 12 residues in the CDR3. V lost 2 bases and J lost 5, with 5 bases in between. Germline CDR1 and CDR2: MNHEY and SMNVEV (reference sequence). The CDR3 nucleotides are TGTGCCAGCAGTTTACGGGGAGATACGCAGTATTTT. It specifies CASSLRGDTQYF.

A few counts support this clone. The genes are TRBV27 and TRBJ2-7; TRBD1 matches at 9 bases. The V gene end was trimmed by 0 bases and the J gene end by 4 bases; junction bases not matched to a gene: 10. This CDR3 has 17 residues. Germline lookup yields CDR1 MNHEY and CDR2 SMNVEV (reference sequence). CDR3 amino acids: CASSLSLPGQGMYEQYF. CDR3 DNA: TGTGCCAGCAGTTTATCCCTACCGGGACAGGGCATGTACGAGCAGTACTTC.

The chain joins TRBV13 to TRBJ2-1, with D possibly TRBD2 on 5 matching bases. V was clipped by 4 bases and J by 14 bases, with 12 bases between them. CDR1 is PRHDT, CDR2 FYEKMQ, per germline (reference sequence). This CDR3 spans 11 amino acids. CDR3 sequence reads: CASSSGLPKFF. The CDR3 DNA sequence: TGTGCCAGCAGCTCCGGACTCCCTAAGTTCTTC. The full variable domain, rest sourced from reference TRBV13 and TRBJ2-1, is AAGVIQSPRHLIKEKRETATLKCYPIPRHDTVYWYQQGPGQDPQFLISFYEKMQSDKGSIPDRFSAQQFSDYHSELNMSSLELGDSALYFCASSSGLPKFFGPGTRLTVL.

This clone was picked up a small number of times. The chain joins TRBV27 to TRBJ2-7; 9 nucleotides line up with TRBD1. V was clipped by 3 bases and J by 4 bases; unmatched bases: 7. This CDR3 comprises 15 residues. Germline CDR1 and CDR2: MNHEY and SMNVEV (reference sequence). CDR3 DNA sequence: TGTGCCAGCAGTTTGGGACAGGGCCTGAGTTACGAGCAGTACTTC. Amino acid sequence: CASSLGQGLSYEQYF.

J is TRBJ1-1 and V is TRBV5-1, with 9 nucleotides matching TRBD1. The CDR3 is 15 amino acids. CDR1 is SGHRS and CDR2 is YFSETQ in the germline V gene. The V segment lost 0 bases and the J segment 3 bases; nucleotides outside the gene matches: 3. The CDR3 protein is CASSLAGQGYTEAFF. CDR3 DNA: TGCGCCAGCAGCTTGGCAGGACAGGGGTACACTGAAGCTTTCTTT.

This clone was recorded a few times. V is TRBV11-2 and J is TRBJ2-1; 9 nucleotides line up with TRBD2. Germline V CDR1 and CDR2: SGHAT, FQNNGV. This CDR3 has 16 amino acids. Germline trimming cut 3 bases from V and 1 base from J; bases unmatched to any gene: 4. The CDR3 region is CASSFKREVSYNEQFF. The CDR3 DNA is TGTGCCAGCAGCTTTAAGCGGGAGGTGTCCTACAATGAGCAGTTCTTC.

This sequence joins TRBV2 and TRBJ2-1, with TRBD2 matching 10 bases. CDR1 is SNHLY, CDR2 FYNNEI, per germline. The V gene end was trimmed by 7 bases and the J gene end by 13 bases; junction bases not matched to a gene: 13. CDR3 length equals 14 residues. The DNA of the CDR3 is TGTGCCAGCAAGGCGGTGCCTAGCGGGGGTGTCCAGTTCTTC. It translates to CASKAVPSGGVQFF.

This clone was found a few times. The V gene is TRBV25-1, the J gene TRBJ2-7, with D possibly matching TRBD1 (6 bases). V was cut by 1 base and J by 2 bases, with 12 bases left in between. CDR1 is MGHDK, CDR2 SYGVNS, per germline. The CDR3 spans 15 residues. In nucleotides, the CDR3 is TGTGCCAGCAGTGAATTATCAGGGGCTCCCTACGAGCAGTACTTC. Protein: CASSELSGAPYEQYF.